This T cell receptor beta chain was documented in a study of cytomegalovirus exposure and HLA in healthy donors. This clone turned up a few times. Its antigen is not known. The CDR3 has 13 residues. V trimming: 6 bases; J trimming: 10 bases; junction bases outside the gene matches: 6. Per germline, CDR1 KGHSH and CDR2 LQKENI. Findings of the study overall: A later analysis reportedly identified an Asian-associated ancestry cluster as carrying fewer N-insertions than the 666-donor mean. Presence/absence comparisons presumed near-even sequencing depth among donors.

PCR used 60 Vbeta primers and 13 Jbeta primers. Some clones are missing from TCRdb's copy, which holds only in-frame ones; the method was immunoSEQ multiplex PCR. The sample consists of more than 150,000 clones, 79% of them appearing once. The donors were healthy bone marrow donors. Donors sampled were nominally healthy, though unrecorded immune exposures were likely. Sequencing was done on a sample of PBMCs. This receptor was taken from a girl between 10 and 17 years old in good health and CMV-seropositive. This chain joins TRBV18 and TRBJ2-1, with 10 bases identical to TRBD2. The CDR3 nucleotides are TGTGCCAGCTCTCAGAGCGGGGGGGCCGAGCAGTTCTTC. Protein: CASSQSGGAEQFF.